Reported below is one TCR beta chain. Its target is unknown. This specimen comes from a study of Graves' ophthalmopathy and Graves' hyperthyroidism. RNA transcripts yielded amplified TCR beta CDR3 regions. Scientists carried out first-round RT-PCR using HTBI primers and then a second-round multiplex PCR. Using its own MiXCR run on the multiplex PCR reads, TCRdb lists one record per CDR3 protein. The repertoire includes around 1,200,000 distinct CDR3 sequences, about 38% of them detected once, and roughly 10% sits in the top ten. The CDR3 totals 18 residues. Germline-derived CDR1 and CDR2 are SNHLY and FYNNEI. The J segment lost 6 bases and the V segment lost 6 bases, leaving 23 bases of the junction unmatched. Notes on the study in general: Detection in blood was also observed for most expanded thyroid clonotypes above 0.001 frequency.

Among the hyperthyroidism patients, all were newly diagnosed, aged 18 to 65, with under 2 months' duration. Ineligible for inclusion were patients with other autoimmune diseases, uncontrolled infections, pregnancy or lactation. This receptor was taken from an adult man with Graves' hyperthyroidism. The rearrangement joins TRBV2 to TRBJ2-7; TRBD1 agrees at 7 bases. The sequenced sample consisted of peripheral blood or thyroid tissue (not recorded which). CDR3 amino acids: CASSSGLLGGDSYREQYF. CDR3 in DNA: TGTGCCAGCAGCTCGGGGTTACTAGGGGGCGATTCCTACCGCGAGCAGTACTTC.